Below are 6 T cell receptor beta chains sequenced from a single sample in a study of CD8 T cells in ankylosing spondylitis. General study results and limits: Ankylosing spondylitis blood seemed to carry a telltale TCR beta motif made of several highly homologous variants.

Each CDR3 protein gets one entry after TCRdb re-called the 5' RACE reads with MiXCR. The sample shows some 800,000 distinct CDR3 sequences, 10% to 15% of them seen only once. Antigens of these TCRs are unknown. Sequencing was performed on blood, either unsorted or a sorted T cell fraction (not recorded which). These receptors were collected from a male donor with ankylosing spondylitis.

The chain is built from TRBV20-1 and TRBJ2-7; TRBD1 aligns across 10 bases. Looked up from germline, CDR1 is DFQATT and CDR2 is SNEGSKA (reference sequence). J gave up 3 bases and V 6 bases, and 11 bases lay outside the gene matches. The CDR3 is made up of 15 amino acids. In DNA, the CDR3 is TGCAGTGCATGGGTCCGGGACAGGGGTCGCTACGAGCAGTACTTC. This sequence encodes CSAWVRDRGRYEQYF.

This clonotype was recorded many times. The V gene is TRBV20-1, the J gene TRBJ1-2; possibly TRBD1 for D (5 bases). Germline-derived CDR1 and CDR2 are DFQATT and SNEGSKA (reference sequence). The V end lost 6 bases, the J end lost 5 bases, and 22 bases lay between the germline ends. CDR3 length equals 15 residues. The CDR3 DNA follows: TGCAGTGCCCGCGCCCGACAGACCTTCGGGTATGGCTACACCTTC. This encodes CSARARQTFGYGYTF.

The chain is built from TRBV10-3 and TRBJ1-1; 9 positions match TRBD1. Looked up from germline, CDR1 is ENHRY and CDR2 is SYGVKD. This CDR3 region has 14 residues. With 6 bases clipped from V and 8 bases from J, the junction kept 10 bases outside the gene matches. In DNA form, the CDR3 reads TGTGCCATCAGGGGACAGGGCCAAAACAGGGAAGCTTTCTTT. Its protein is CAIRGQGQNREAFF.

This clonotype was observed a handful of times. The V and J genes are TRBV18 and TRBJ1-2; 7 bases line up with TRBD1. The CDR3 is 15 residues long. V was clipped by 5 bases and J by 2 bases; unmatched bases: 8. Per the germline V gene, CDR1 is KGHSH and CDR2 is LQKENI. The CDR3 DNA reads TGTGCCAGCTCAGCCAACAGGGGCTGGAACTATGGCTACACCTTC. It codes for CASSANRGWNYGYTF.

The chain couples TRBV12-3 or TRBV12-4 to TRBJ2-1; D is perhaps TRBD2 (6 bases). The V end was cut by 7 bases, the J end by 0 bases, with 13 bases between. CDR3 length: 15 residues. For the CDR3, the DNA is TGTGCCAGCAACAAACCCGGGAGCTCCTACAATGAGCAGTTCTTC. It is translated as CASNKPGSSYNEQFF.

This clonotype showed up just a few times. The V and J genes are TRBV20-1 and TRBJ2-1; D is unclear. The V gene lost 1 base and the J gene lost 10 bases, with 5 bases spanning the gap. Germline CDR1 reads DFQATT; CDR2 reads SNEGSKA (reference sequence). The CDR3 extends over 10 amino acids. In DNA form, the CDR3 reads TGCAGTGCTAGAGCTCAAGAGCAGTTCTTC. Its protein is CSARAQEQFF.